Listed here are 8 T cell receptor beta chains from one sample, sequenced in a study of TIL therapy for anti-PD-1-resistant metastatic lung cancer. Sample time point: pre-treatment sample, taken before nivolumab and TIL therapy. Pleural nodules or supraclavicular lymph nodes made up most of the excised metastases sampled. The libraries were made with immunoSEQ v3. Here immunoSEQ multiplex PCR was the method, and the copy in TCRdb shows in-frame clones only, minus some. The sample consists of 25,000 to 30,000 clones, roughly 69% of them appearing once. The sample in question was tumor tissue, obtained at baseline. The receptors here all came from a woman aged 30 to 85 with non-small cell lung cancer.

This clone has a handful of counts. The rearrangement uses TRBV9 and TRBJ1-4; 7 nucleotides agree with TRBD1. V lost 0 bases and J lost 4; bases outside the gene matches: 3. CDR1 and CDR2 from the germline V gene are SGDLS and YYNGEE. The CDR3 extends over 15 amino acids. This CDR3 reads CASSVGDRNNEKLFF. Written as DNA, the CDR3 is TGTGCCAGCAGCGTAGGGGACAGAAATAATGAAAAACTGTTTTTT.

Only one count was recorded for this clone. The rearrangement joins TRBV9 to TRBJ1-4; no reliable D call. The germline V gene has CDR1 SGDLS and CDR2 YYNGEE. V lost 4 bases to trimming and J lost 2 bases, with 21 bases between them. The CDR3 is made up of 18 amino acids. The CDR3 loop is CASSTTPSGDITNEKLFF. The DNA for the CDR3 is TGTGCCAGCAGCACAACACCTAGCGGAGACATCACTAATGAAAAACTGTTTTTT.

The gene calls are TRBV5-4 and TRBJ2-3; D not certain. Germline CDR1 is SGHNT and CDR2 is YYREEE (reference sequence). The germline V and J ends were trimmed by 0 bases and 0 bases, with 2 bases remaining between them. The CDR3 covers 13 residues. The CDR3 DNA reads as TGTGCCAGCAGCTTGGTCAGCACAGATACGCAGTATTTT. Protein sequence: CASSLVSTDTQYF.

The chain is built from TRBV29-1 and TRBJ2-2, with a weak D call TRBD2 (5 bases). This CDR3 spans 13 amino acids. With 4 bases removed from V and 6 bases from J, the gap between germline ends came to 12 bases. CDR1 SQVTM and CDR2 ANQGSEA come from the germline V gene. The CDR3 reads CSVAISGSGELFF. The CDR3, as DNA: TGCAGCGTTGCTATCAGCGGATCCGGGGAGCTGTTTTTT.

This clone came up a few times. The chain combines TRBV6-1 with TRBJ1-5; no reliable D call. Germline loops: CDR1 MNHNS, CDR2 SASEGT. V was shortened by 2 bases and J by 4 bases, with 0 bases between the two germline ends. The CDR3 extends over 11 amino acids. CDR3 DNA sequence: TGTGCCAGCAGTGAAAATCAGCCCCAGCATTTT. It specifies CASSENQPQHF.

The rearrangement uses TRBV28 and TRBJ1-1; no reliable D call. The CDR3 consists of 17 residues. V dropped 2 bases and J dropped 1 base, with 17 bases sitting between them. Germline V gene data show CDR1 as MDHEN and CDR2 as SYDVKM. The CDR3 reads CASSLGGILRSNTEAFF. The CDR3 DNA follows: TGTGCCAGCAGTTTAGGCGGCATCCTGAGGTCGAACACTGAAGCTTTCTTT.

The chain couples TRBV6-5 to TRBJ2-7; weak D call: TRBD1 (6 bases). Germline values: CDR1 MNHEY, CDR2 SVGAGI. Trimming shortened V by 5 bases and J by 7 bases, and 15 bases separated the two germline ends. The CDR3 totals 13 residues. The chain's CDR3 is CASSQTSQGEQYF. The CDR3 DNA follows: TGTGCCAGCAGTCAAACATCCCAGGGGGAGCAGTACTTC.

This clone came up a few times. The CDR3 loop reads CASSGIGGYTF. CDR3 DNA sequence: TGTGCCAGCAGCGGCATAGGAGGCTACACCTTC. This chain uses TRBV9 with TRBJ1-2; D gene unclear. There are 11 residues in the CDR3. Germline CDR1 reads SGDLS; CDR2 reads YYNGEE. V shed 3 bases and J shed 8 bases, with 8 bases lying between them.